One sample yielded the 18 T cell receptor beta chains listed below, sequenced in a study of T cell repertoires in cytomegalovirus infection. These TCRs are of unknown antigen specificity. TCRdb called the reads again in MiXCR, with one record for every CDR3 protein. The data contain around 360,000 distinct CDR3 sequences, about 34% of them seen just once; the ten biggest clones take up about 13%. The sequences come from cultured PBMCs, collected from culture after CMV antigen stimulation. These receptors came from a human donor in good health (CMV status not recorded). Some clones in this sample may be carry-over from other donors' samples.

This clonotype has more than one count but fewer than ten. The chain links TRBV6-1 to TRBJ2-3, with D possibly being TRBD2 (6 bases). CDR3 size: 14 residues. CDR1 MNHNS and CDR2 SASEGT come from the germline V gene. V gave up 2 bases and J gave up 9 bases, with 15 bases separating them. CDR3 DNA sequence: TGTGCCAGCAGTGAATCGGGACTTCGTGGGACGCAGTATTTT. Protein sequence: CASSESGLRGTQYF.

There are a few counts of this clonotype. V is TRBV12-3 or TRBV12-4 and J is TRBJ1-3; maybe TRBD1 (6 bases). The CDR3 spans 14 residues. Trimming stripped 4 bases from V and 5 bases from J, with 12 bases between. In nucleotides, the CDR3 is TGTGCCAGCAGTTCAGCAGGGGTTCGAAACACCATATATTTT. Protein sequence: CASSSAGVRNTIYF.

This clonotype was observed a few times. The chain is built from TRBV24-1 and TRBJ1-2; 7 nucleotides match TRBD1. This CDR3 region has 14 residues. The V gene end was trimmed by 4 bases and the J gene end by 3 bases; junction bases not matched to a gene: 4. Per germline, CDR1 KGHDR and CDR2 SFDVKD. The CDR3, as DNA: TGTGCCACCAGTGACGGGACAGCCGACTATGGCTACACCTTC. Translated: CATSDGTADYGYTF.

The CDR3: CASRVSGRPDNEQFF. The CDR3 nucleotides read TGTGCCAGCAGAGTTAGCGGGAGACCAGACAATGAGCAGTTCTTC. V and J are TRBV6-5 and TRBJ2-1; 9 nucleotides align to TRBD2. V gave up 6 bases and J gave up 5 bases; unmatched junction bases: 8. The germline CDR1 and CDR2 sequences are MNHEY and SVGAGI. This CDR3 spans 15 amino acids.

This chain uses TRBV7-9 with TRBJ2-1, with 7 bases identical to TRBD2. Germline V lookup: CDR1 SEHNR, CDR2 FQNEAQ (reference sequence). The CDR3 consists of 14 residues. With V trimmed by 3 bases and J by 8 bases, 7 bases remained unmatched. The CDR3 bases are TGTGCCAGCAGCTTCATGATAGCGGGTGATGAGCAGTTCTTC. Protein: CASSFMIAGDEQFF. Filled out from reference TRBV7-9 and TRBJ2-1, the complete variable domain reads DTGVSQNPRHKITKRGQNVTFRCDPISEHNRLYWYRQTLGQGPEFLTYFQNEAQLEKSRLLSDRFSAERPKGSFSTLEIQRTEQGDSAMYLCASSFMIAGDEQFFGPGTRLTVL.

This clonotype occurred a few times. The rearrangement links TRBV19 to TRBJ2-2, with D unresolved. Trimming shortened V by 7 bases and J by 3 bases, and 12 bases separated the two germline ends. The CDR3 is 14 residues long. Germline CDR1 reads LNHDA; CDR2 reads SQIVND (reference sequence). For the CDR3, the DNA is TGTGCCAGTACCCTATTTGGGCACACCGGGGAGCTGTTTTTT. Protein product: CASTLFGHTGELFF.

V and J are TRBV20-1 and TRBJ2-3; 9 nucleotides agree with TRBD1. Trimming at V came to 1 base and at J to 4 bases, leaving 6 bases not matched to a gene. The V gene's germline CDR1 is DFQATT and CDR2 SNEGSKA (reference sequence). The CDR3 runs 15 residues. CDR3 sequence reads: CSARAGQGSADTQYF. The CDR3 DNA is TGCAGTGCTAGAGCGGGACAGGGATCCGCAGATACGCAGTATTTT.

This clonotype showed up just a few times. This chain connects TRBV28 to TRBJ2-5, with a tentative D call TRBD2 (6 bases). V was pared by 3 bases and J by 1 base, with 15 bases between. The CDR3 is 16 residues long. Germline-derived CDR1 and CDR2 are MDHEN and SYDVKM. For the CDR3, the DNA is TGTGCCAGCAGTTTGGGAATTTGGGACTTCCAAGAGACCCAGTACTTC. Translated, it gives CASSLGIWDFQETQYF.

This clonotype showed up many times. This rearrangement joins TRBV7-8 to TRBJ2-1; 9 nucleotides align to TRBD2. Trimming at V came to 5 bases and at J to 7 bases, leaving 18 bases not matched to a gene. This CDR3 is 18 amino acids long. Germline V lookup: CDR1 SGHVS, CDR2 FQNEAQ. Written as DNA, the CDR3 is TGTGCCAGCAGCCCCTCACTAATAGCGGGAGCCTTTATGAATGAGCAGTTCTTC. It yields the protein CASSPSLIAGAFMNEQFF. Full variable domain (missing parts from reference TRBV7-8 and TRBJ2-1): GAGVSQSPRYKVAKRGQDVALRCDPISGHVSLFWYQQALGQGPEFLTYFQNEAQLDKSGLPSDRFFAERPEGSVSTLKIQRTQQEDSAVYLCASSPSLIAGAFMNEQFFGPGTRLTVL.

The chain is built from TRBV12-3 or TRBV12-4 and TRBJ2-1; D gene ambiguous. V shed 3 bases and J shed 0 bases, with 15 bases lying between them. The CDR3 contains 17 residues. The CDR3 DNA is TGTGCCAGCAGTTTTGCAGTATCCGCCCTCTCCTACAATGAGCAGTTCTTC. The encoded protein is CASSFAVSALSYNEQFF.

The rearrangement links TRBV12-3 or TRBV12-4 to TRBJ2-1; D may correspond to TRBD1 or TRBD2 (5 bases each). The CDR3 is 15 residues long. V was clipped by 2 bases and J by 7 bases, with 15 bases between them. CDR3 sequence: CASSLTGGFTNEQFF. In nucleotides, the CDR3 is TGTGCCAGCAGTTTAACTGGGGGATTTACAAATGAGCAGTTCTTC.

CDR3 protein: CASSSQASAETQYF. The CDR3 DNA is TGCGCCAGCAGCAGTCAGGCAAGCGCAGAGACCCAGTACTTC. The V gene is TRBV5-1, the J gene TRBJ2-5, with D hard to call. CDR1 is SGHRS and CDR2 is YFSETQ in the germline V gene. V lost 4 bases, J lost 4 bases, and 14 bases lay in between. The CDR3 consists of 14 residues.

This clonotype was seen only a few times. This rearrangement joins TRBV28 to TRBJ1-2; TRBD1 aligns across 8 bases. Germline trimming cut 8 bases from V and 5 bases from J; bases unmatched to any gene: 10. The CDR3 totals 14 residues. Germline V gene data show CDR1 as MDHEN and CDR2 as SYDVKM. The CDR3 coding sequence is TGTGCCAGCGACGAACAGGGGGGAAAGTATGGCTACACCTTC. Its protein is CASDEQGGKYGYTF.

The chain is built from TRBV28 and TRBJ2-7; possible D gene TRBD2, 6 bases. The CDR3 loop spans 15 amino acids. V was shortened by 7 bases and J by 3 bases, with 19 bases between the two germline ends. Germline-derived CDR1 and CDR2 are MDHEN and SYDVKM. Written as DNA, the CDR3 is TGTGCCAGCACCGGCGGGGCGGGCTCGATCTACGAGCAGTACTTC. Amino acids: CASTGGAGSIYEQYF.

This clonotype occurred a few times. The chain recombines TRBV28 with TRBJ2-6; unclear D gene. CDR1 is MDHEN, CDR2 SYDVKM, per germline. This CDR3 contains 15 residues. V was cut by 7 bases and J by 2 bases, with 12 bases left in between. The CDR3 region is CASNHYPTGANVLTF. The CDR3 nucleotides are TGTGCCAGCAATCATTACCCCACTGGGGCCAACGTCCTGACTTTC.

This clonotype has a handful of counts. This chain joins TRBV11-2 and TRBJ2-1; 8 bases align to TRBD2. The junction had 3 bases not matched to a gene; V was cut back by 0 bases and J by 2 bases. This CDR3 region has 16 residues. Germline V gives CDR1 SGHAT, CDR2 FQNNGV. The DNA for the CDR3 is TGTGCCAGCAGCTTAGACTCCGGGAGGGCCTACAATGAGCAGTTCTTC. Protein: CASSLDSGRAYNEQFF.

The chain recombines TRBV6-2 or TRBV6-3 with TRBJ2-1, with 7 bases lining up with TRBD2. The ends lost 0 bases at V and 4 bases at J; junction bases unmatched: 3. Germline V lookup: CDR1 MNHEY, CDR2 SVGEGT. The CDR3 totals 15 residues. The CDR3 sequence is CASSYSAGAYNEQFF. As DNA, the CDR3 is TGTGCCAGCAGTTACTCGGCGGGAGCATACAATGAGCAGTTCTTC.

There are a few counts of this clonotype. The J gene is TRBJ2-7, the V gene TRBV28; 8 nucleotides match TRBD1. V gave up 6 bases and J gave up 2 bases; unmatched junction bases: 12. Germline V lookup: CDR1 MDHEN, CDR2 SYDVKM. The CDR3 has 16 amino acids. The CDR3 is CASRQGAEKLTYEQYF. The CDR3 DNA reads TGTGCCAGCAGGCAGGGGGCCGAAAAGCTAACCTACGAGCAGTACTTC.